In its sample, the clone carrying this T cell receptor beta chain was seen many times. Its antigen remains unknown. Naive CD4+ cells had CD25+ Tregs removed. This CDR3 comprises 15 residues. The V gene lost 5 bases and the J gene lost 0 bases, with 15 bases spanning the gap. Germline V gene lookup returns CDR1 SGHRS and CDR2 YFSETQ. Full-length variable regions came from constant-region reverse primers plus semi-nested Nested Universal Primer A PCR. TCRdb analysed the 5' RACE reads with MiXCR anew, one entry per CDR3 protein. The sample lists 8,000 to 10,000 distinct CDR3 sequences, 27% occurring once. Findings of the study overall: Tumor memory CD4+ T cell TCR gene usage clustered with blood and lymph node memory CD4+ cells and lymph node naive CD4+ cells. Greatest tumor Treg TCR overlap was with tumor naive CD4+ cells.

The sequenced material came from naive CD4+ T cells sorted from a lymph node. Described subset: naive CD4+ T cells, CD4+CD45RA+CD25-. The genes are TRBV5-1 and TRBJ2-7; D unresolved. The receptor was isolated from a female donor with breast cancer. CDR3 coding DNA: TGCGCCAGCAGTCCTGACGGTAGAACCTCCTACGAGCAGTACTTC. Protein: CASSPDGRTSYEQYF. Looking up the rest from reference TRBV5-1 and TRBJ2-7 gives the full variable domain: KAGVTQTPRYLIKTRGQQVTLSCSPISGHRSVSWYQQTPGQGLQFLFEYFSETQRNKGNFPGRFSGRQFSNSRSEMNVSTLELGDSALYLCASSPDGRTSYEQYFGPGTRLTVT.